This T cell receptor (beta chain) originates from a study of blood T cell repertoires in COVID-19. This clone came up once. V dropped 4 bases and J dropped 2; count of bases not matched to a gene: 10. Per germline, CDR1 GTSNPN and CDR2 SVGIG (reference sequence). The CDR3 consists of 15 residues. Measured with immunoSEQ multiplex PCR; TCRdb has only the in-frame clones, and not every one. This table holds around 120,000 clones, approximately 90% found once. The chain uses TRBV30 and TRBJ1-1; 7 bases line up with TRBD1. The sequenced sample was peripheral blood. The sequence came from a human donor in a cohort sampled during active COVID-19. CDR3 sequence (DNA): TGTGCCTGGAATACTCACAGGGGAATCAACACTGAAGCTTTCTTT. Protein product: CAWNTHRGINTEAFF.